The next 19 T cell receptor beta chains were all read from a single sample in a study of T cells expressing NK-cell markers. From its re-call of the 5' RACE reads, TCRdb lists each CDR3 protein once, without DNA. This sample contains some 600,000 distinct CDR3 sequences. The sample was blood T cells: a sorted CD56 or NKG2C T cell subset, CD4+ or CD8+ T cells, or bulk PBMC T cells (not recorded which). The receptor set was obtained from a man aged 18 to 29 in good health.

This chain connects TRBV11-2 to TRBJ2-1; TCRdb proposes TRBD1, but this gene call is untestable without DNA. CDR1 SGHAT and CDR2 FQNNGV come from the germline V gene. The CDR3 is made up of 16 amino acids. This chain's CDR3 is CASSPFSGTFDNEQFF.

CDR3: CASSLQKREGSYNEQFF. The chain couples TRBV5-1 to TRBJ2-1; no DNA is available, so the TRBD2 call from TCRdb remains unchecked. Germline V gene data show CDR1 as SGHRS and CDR2 as YFSETQ. The CDR3 runs 17 residues.

The chain has TRBV29-1 and TRBJ2-6. Germline values: CDR1 SQVTM, CDR2 ANQGSEA. The CDR3 length is 15 residues. CDR3: CSVEGRESGANVLTF. Full variable domain (missing parts from reference TRBV29-1 and TRBJ2-6): SAVISQKPSRDICQRGTSLTIQCQVDSQVTMMFWYRQQPGQSLTLIATANQGSEATYESGFVIDKFPISRPNLTFSTLTVSNMSPEDSSIYLCSVEGRESGANVLTFGAGSRLTVL.

The chain carries TRBV5-8 and TRBJ2-3; TCRdb's assignment of TRBD1 cannot be checked, as there is no DNA. Germline values: CDR1 SGHTS, CDR2 YDEGEE. This CDR3 is built from 14 residues. CDR3: CASSRQGDGDTQYF.

The chain uses TRBV4-3 and TRBJ2-7; the D call from TCRdb, TRBD1, cannot be confirmed without DNA. The germline CDR1 and CDR2 sequences are LGHNA and YSLEER. The CDR3 totals 15 residues. The CDR3 sequence: CASSQAQGFPYEQYF.

The chain recombines TRBV12-3 or TRBV12-4 with TRBJ2-1; checking the TCRdb D call of TRBD1 is not possible without DNA. The length of the CDR3 is 13 residues. The CDR3 spells CATQGITYNEQFF.

The CDR3 spells CASFKWGGTTDTQYF. This chain links TRBV28 with TRBJ2-3; TCRdb names TRBD1, which stays unverified in the absence of DNA. This CDR3 is 15 amino acids long. CDR1 MDHEN and CDR2 SYDVKM come from the germline V gene. The entire variable domain, with the rest obtained from reference TRBV28 and TRBJ2-3, is as follows: DVKVTQSSRYLVKRTGEKVFLECVQDMDHENMFWYRQDPGLGLRLIYFSYDVKMKEKGDIPEGYSVSREKKERFSLILESASTNQTSMYLCASFKWGGTTDTQYFGPGTRLTVL.

The chain links TRBV14 to TRBJ2-1. The CDR3 consists of 15 residues. The V gene's germline CDR1 is SGHDN and CDR2 FVKESK. CDR3 in amino acids: CASSQDLGSYNEQFF.

The chain joins TRBV7-2 to TRBJ2-7; the D call from TCRdb, TRBD1, cannot be confirmed without DNA. The CDR3 contains 16 residues. CDR1 is SGHTA and CDR2 is FQGNSA in the germline V gene. The CDR3 loop reads CASSLAVGGGPHEQYF.

CDR3 amino acids: CASSWGGGYGLASSNEQFF. The chain combines TRBV11-2 with TRBJ2-1; there is no DNA to check the TCRdb D call of TRBD2. Germline CDR1 and CDR2: SGHAT and FQNNGV. This CDR3 has 19 residues.

The chain recombines TRBV4-1 with TRBJ1-4; TCRdb gives TRBD1 as the D gene, but with no DNA this cannot be confirmed. The CDR3 spans 16 residues. Germline V gene lookup returns CDR1 MGHRA and CDR2 YSYEKL. CDR3 protein: CASSQEGQDENEKLFF.

The CDR3 here is CASSTIQGRGANVLTF. J is TRBJ2-6 and V is TRBV27; there is no DNA to check the TCRdb D call of TRBD1. There are 16 residues in the CDR3. The germline V gene has CDR1 MNHEY and CDR2 SMNVEV (reference sequence).

The genes are TRBV5-1 and TRBJ2-3; TCRdb's assignment of TRBD2 cannot be checked, as there is no DNA. From germline, CDR1 is SGHRS and CDR2 YFSETQ. The CDR3 extends over 19 amino acids. The CDR3 region is CASSSPLGALPLSTDTQYF.

The chain links TRBV4-1 to TRBJ1-5; TCRdb selects TRBD1, and the lack of DNA leaves this call unchecked. Per germline, CDR1 MGHRA and CDR2 YSYEKL. The CDR3 has 17 amino acids. The CDR3 protein is CASSSSFPGARNQPQHF.

The gene calls are TRBV7-9 and TRBJ2-3. The CDR3 sequence is 16 residues long. CDR1 is SEHNR and CDR2 is FQNEAQ in the germline V gene (reference sequence). CDR3 amino acids: CASSLLLGPLADTQYF.

The rearrangement joins TRBV21-1 to TRBJ2-5. TRBV21-1 is recorded as a pseudogene. The CDR3 spans 12 residues. The chain's CDR3 is CACNRVEETQYF.

This chain connects TRBV20-1 to TRBJ1-5; the D call from TCRdb, TRBD1, cannot be confirmed without DNA. The length of the CDR3 is 16 residues. Germline lookup yields CDR1 DFQATT and CDR2 SNEGSKA (reference sequence). The chain's CDR3 is CSATPGQHSRLEPQHF.

V gene TRBV11-2 combines with J gene TRBJ2-2. The CDR3 length is 14 residues. In germline, CDR1 is SGHAT, CDR2 FQNNGV. CDR3 sequence: CASSLRLAAGELFF.

CDR3 sequence reads: CASSPSGTLSYEQYF. The J gene is TRBJ2-7, the V gene TRBV4-1; TCRdb's D gene call, TRBD2, goes unchecked for lack of DNA. This CDR3 contains 15 residues. The germline gives CDR1 MGHRA, CDR2 YSYEKL.